These T cell receptor beta chains were read from a single sample in a study of sequential checkpoint blockade in melanoma. The table came from immunoSEQ multiplex PCR; TCRdb's copy has only in-frame clones and leaves some out. The sample shows 20,000 or so clones, around four fifths of them seen only once. The source was CD8+ T cells sorted from blood (inferred from file names), collected from a patient given nivolumab and ipilimumab in sequence. These receptors came from a human donor with melanoma. The CDR3 runs from the conserved cysteine through the conserved F or W. The D gene is left open where the match is weak. Where a row states a size, it is once, few, many or the class of an expanded clone; other rows omit it.

-	TRBV27	-	TRBJ1-1	TGTGCCAGCAGTTTGAGGGCCTTGACTGAAGCTTTCTTT	CASSLRALTEAFF
once	TRBV19	TRBD2	TRBJ2-2	TGTGCCAGTAGTCCAACTTTAGCGGGAGGGTACACCGGGGAGCTGTTTTTT	CASSPTLAGGYTGELFF
-	TRBV6-5	-	TRBJ1-5	TGTGCCAGTGGGACTCACCAGCCCCAGCATTTT	CASGTHQPQHF
-	TRBV11-2	-	TRBJ2-3	TGTGCCAGCAGCTTAGTTGGGTCGGGAACCCCAGCAGATACGCAGTATTTT	CASSLVGSGTPADTQYF
-	TRBV6-1	TRBD1	TRBJ2-7	TGTGCCAGCAGTGCCGGCTGGGACAGACCCTACGAGCAGTACTTC	CASSAGWDRPYEQYF
-	TRBV6-1	-	TRBJ1-3	TGTGCCAGCAGTATGTCCGGGTCCCCTGGAAACACCATATATTTT	CASSMSGSPGNTIYF
-	TRBV5-1	-	TRBJ2-6	TGCGCCAGCACCCCAGGTTCTGGGGCCAACGTCCTGACTTTC	CASTPGSGANVLTF
-	TRBV7-2	TRBD1	TRBJ2-7	TGTGCCAGCAGCCAAGTACGGGACAGAAAACCCCCTTTGGGCTACGAGCAGTACTTC	CASSQVRDRKPPLGYEQYF
-	TRBV28	-	TRBJ2-2	TGTGCCAGCGGGGGGTACAGGGGCGCCGGGGAGCTGTTTTTT	CASGGYRGAGELFF
-	TRBV7-8	TRBD2	TRBJ2-1	TGTGCCAGCAGCCCCTTACCTCTAACTAGCGGGAGCGATGAGCAGTTCTTC	CASSPLPLTSGSDEQFF
-	TRBV6-1	-	TRBJ1-1	TGTGCCAGCAGTGAAATCGCAGGAACTGAAGCTTTCTTT	CASSEIAGTEAFF
-	TRBV7-2	-	TRBJ2-2	TGTGCCAGCAGCTTAGCCGGTACCGGGGAGCTGTTTTTT	CASSLAGTGELFF
-	TRBV7-9	-	TRBJ2-7	TGTGCCAGCAGCTCCCGGGCCTACGAGCAGTACTTC	CASSSRAYEQYF
few	TRBV7-9	-	TRBJ1-4	TGTGCCAGCAGGGGCTCAAATGAAAAACTGTTTTTT	CASRGSNEKLFF
-	TRBV27	TRBD1	TRBJ1-1	TGTGCCAGCCTTCGACAGGGGGTCCCTGAAGCTTTCTTT	CASLRQGVPEAFF
-	TRBV11-2	TRBD2	TRBJ2-7	TGTGCCAGCAGCGATGAATACAGAGGGGAGCGGGGCGAGCAGTACTTC	CASSDEYRGERGEQYF
-	TRBV28	TRBD1	TRBJ1-2	TGTGCCAGCAGTTTAGGACAGGGAGTTTATGGCTACACCTTC	CASSLGQGVYGYTF
-	TRBV27	-	TRBJ2-1	TGTGCCAGCAGTTTATCCCCGAGCTCCTACAATGAGCAGTTCTTC	CASSLSPSSYNEQFF
few	TRBV6-6	-	TRBJ1-3	TGTGCCAGCACGCGGGGGTCTGGAAACACCATATATTTT	CASTRGSGNTIYF
-	TRBV6-6	-	TRBJ1-1	TGTGCCAGCAGGTTACAGATTCTGAACACTGAAGCTTTCTTT	CASRLQILNTEAFF
-	TRBV6-5	-	TRBJ1-2	TGTGCCAGCAGCTCCTACAGGGAAGCTAACTATGGCTACACCTTC	CASSSYREANYGYTF
-	TRBV6-5	TRBD2	TRBJ2-7	TGTGCCAGCAGCAATAGCGGGGTTTTGTACTTC	CASSNSGVLYF